The next 2 T cell receptor beta chains were all read from a single sample in a study of immune heterogeneity within non-small cell lung tumors. Template material comprised bulk tumor genomic DNA at approximately 600 ng per sample. During surgery, several far-apart biopsies were obtained from every primary tumor. Undergoing curative surgery were patients whose non-small cell lung cancer was untreated and newly diagnosed. Multiplex PCR employing 32 V and 13 J primers generated amplicons of the TCR beta CDR3. One entry per CDR3 protein results from TCRdb running MiXCR on the multiplex PCR reads. The table has about 21,000 distinct CDR3 sequences, less than 35% seen once. The sequenced material came from lung tumor tissue. The receptors shown here come from a man in his forties or fifties with non-small cell lung cancer.

The chain links TRBV5-1 to TRBJ2-5; no clear D. CDR1 and CDR2 from the germline V gene are SGHRS and YFSETQ. The CDR3 is 12 residues long. V lost 0 bases and J 5 bases, leaving 5 bases between the germline ends. CDR3 amino acids: CASSLGIETQYF. As DNA, the CDR3 is TGCGCCAGCAGCTTGGGGATCGAGACCCAGTACTTC.

This sequence joins TRBV7-6 and TRBJ1-1; D is perhaps TRBD1 (6 bases). This CDR3 comprises 15 residues. CDR1 is SGHVS, CDR2 FNYEAQ, per germline. V was trimmed by 6 bases and J by 4 bases, leaving 18 bases between them. In DNA, the CDR3 is TGTGCCAGCAGTCGTCGGGACATAGTCGCCACTGAAGCTTTCTTT. This codes for CASSRRDIVATEAFF.